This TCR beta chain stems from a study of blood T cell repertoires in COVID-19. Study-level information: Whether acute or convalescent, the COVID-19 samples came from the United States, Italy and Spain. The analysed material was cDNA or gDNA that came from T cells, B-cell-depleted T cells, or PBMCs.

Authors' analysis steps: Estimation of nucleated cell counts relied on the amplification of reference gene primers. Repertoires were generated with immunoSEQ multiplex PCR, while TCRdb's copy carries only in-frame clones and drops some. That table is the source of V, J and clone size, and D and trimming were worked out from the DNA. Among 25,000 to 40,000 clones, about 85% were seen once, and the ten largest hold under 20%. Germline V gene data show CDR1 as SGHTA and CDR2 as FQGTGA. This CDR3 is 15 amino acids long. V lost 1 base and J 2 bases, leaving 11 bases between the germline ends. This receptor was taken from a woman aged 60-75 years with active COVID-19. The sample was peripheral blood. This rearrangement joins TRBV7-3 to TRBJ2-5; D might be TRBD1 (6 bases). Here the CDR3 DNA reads TGTGCCAGCAGCTTAATGCAGGGGCCACAAGAGACCCAGTACTTC. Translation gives CASSLMQGPQETQYF.